These 30 T cell receptor beta chains share one sample of origin, sequenced in a study of cytomegalovirus exposure and HLA in healthy donors. The PCR contained 60 Vbeta and 13 Jbeta primers. Assay used: immunoSEQ multiplex PCR; TCRdb lists only in-frame clones, some missing. The sample consists of fewer than 150,000 clones, roughly four fifths of them appearing once. Sequencing used PBMCs. The source of these receptors is a man in his forties in good health and CMV-seropositive.

By frequency in the sample, this clone is medium-sized. CDR3 DNA: TGCGCCAGCAGCCAAGAGGCGGGGACTATGGCGTACGAGCAGTACTTC. It translates to CASSQEAGTMAYEQYF. This rearrangement joins TRBV4-3 to TRBJ2-7; 7 bases match TRBD2. CDR1 and CDR2 (germline): LGHNA, YSLEER. Germline trimming cut 0 bases from V and 4 bases from J; bases unmatched to any gene: 9. The CDR3 consists of 16 residues.

Comment on this clone: An end of the junction differs from the germline gene, which may be a read error. Other DNA sequences in this specimen translate into the identical CDR3. The chain employs TRBV13 and TRBJ2-1; 11 nucleotides agree with TRBD2. The CDR3 consists of 15 residues. Germline assignment: CDR1 PRHDT and CDR2 FYEKMQ (reference sequence). CDR3 residues: CASSLGLAGYNEQFF. The CDR3 DNA reads TGTGCCAGCAGCCTAGGACTAGCGGGTTACAATGAGCAGTTCTTC.

V is TRBV10-2 and J is TRBJ2-1, with a possible D match to TRBD2 (6 bases). Trimming stripped 2 bases from V and 9 bases from J, with 11 bases between. The CDR3 covers 13 residues. Germline V CDR1 and CDR2: WSHSY, SAAADI. The CDR3 DNA reads as TGCGCCAGCAGTGAGACTAGCTTGGGTGAGCAGTTCTTC. It encodes CASSETSLGEQFF.

The chain uses TRBV27 and TRBJ1-6; 11 bases map to TRBD1. Looked up from germline, CDR1 is MNHEY and CDR2 is SMNVEV (reference sequence). V lost 3 bases to trimming and J lost 7 bases; unmatched junction nucleotides: 5. The CDR3 totals 16 residues. The CDR3 reads CASSFGTGGQNSPLHF. CDR3 DNA sequence: TGTGCCAGCAGTTTTGGGACAGGGGGACAGAATTCACCCCTCCACTTT.

The chain combines TRBV7-8 with TRBJ2-2, with 9 positions matching TRBD2. V lost 10 bases, J lost 6 bases, and 9 bases stayed unmatched. The germline V gene encodes CDR1 SGHVS and CDR2 FQNEAQ. The CDR3 runs to 14 residues. The CDR3 loop reads CATSGLALAGELFF. In DNA form, the CDR3 reads TGTGCCACCTCGGGACTAGCTTTGGCCGGGGAGCTGTTTTTT.

The J gene is TRBJ2-1, the V gene TRBV7-9, with 7 bases aligning to TRBD2. The J segment lost 1 base and the V segment lost 8 bases, leaving 5 bases of the junction unmatched. CDR1 and CDR2 from the germline V gene are SEHNR and FQNEAQ (reference sequence). The CDR3 consists of 14 residues. The CDR3 coding sequence is TGTGCCAGCGGCTGGGGGGGGTCCTACAATGAGCAGTTCTTC. It encodes CASGWGGSYNEQFF.

CDR3 amino acids: CASTPLGQPFEEQFF. The CDR3 DNA follows: TGTGCCAGCACCCCCCTGGGACAGCCGTTTGAAGAGCAGTTCTTC. This chain connects TRBV6-1 to TRBJ2-1; TRBD1 aligns across 7 bases. J gave up 10 bases and V 7 bases, and 16 bases lay outside the gene matches. CDR1 and CDR2 (germline): MNHNS, SASEGT. CDR3 length equals 15 residues.

The chain carries TRBV10-3 and TRBJ2-7; weak D call: TRBD1 (6 bases). Germline V CDR1 and CDR2: ENHRY, SYGVKD. The CDR3 is 13 amino acids. V dropped 5 bases and J dropped 5 bases, with 13 bases sitting between them. The CDR3 bases are TGTGCCATCAGTCCCCGACAGGCTGACGAGCAGTACTTC. This gives the protein CAISPRQADEQYF.

The chain combines TRBV9 with TRBJ2-2; D may be TRBD1 (5 bases). Germline V gene data show CDR1 as SGDLS and CDR2 as YYNGEE. The CDR3 has 17 amino acids. Trimming stripped 4 bases from V and 3 bases from J, with 19 bases between. As DNA, the CDR3 is TGTGCCAGCAGCTCCCCGGCCCTGGGGCCTGACACCGGGGAGCTGTTTTTT. Its translation: CASSSPALGPDTGELFF.

The rearrangement uses TRBV9 and TRBJ2-2, with 7 nucleotides matching TRBD2. CDR1 is SGDLS and CDR2 is YYNGEE in the germline V gene. The CDR3 is 13 residues long. With 6 bases clipped from V and 6 bases from J, the junction kept 5 bases outside the gene matches. CDR3 sequence: CASTYGGSGELFF. CDR3 in DNA: TGTGCCAGCACTTACGGGGGGTCCGGGGAGCTGTTTTTT.

This clone was found once. V usage is TRBV7-9 and J usage is TRBJ1-1; maybe TRBD1 (5 bases). Looked up from germline, CDR1 is SEHNR and CDR2 is FQNEAQ (reference sequence). Trimming shortened V by 0 bases and J by 1 base, and 12 bases separated the two germline ends. This CDR3 comprises 16 residues. The chain's CDR3 is CASSLAPRTKNTEAFF. CDR3 nucleotide sequence: TGTGCCAGCAGCTTAGCGCCTAGGACAAAGAACACTGAAGCTTTCTTT.

This chain links TRBV27 with TRBJ1-2; D is possibly TRBD1 (5 bases). Germline-derived CDR1 and CDR2 are MNHEY and SMNVEV (reference sequence). Trimming left V 6 bases short and J 4 bases short, with 21 bases between. The CDR3 has 16 amino acids. The CDR3 reads CASRRSLGPVGYGYTF. The CDR3 nucleotides read TGTGCCAGCAGACGAAGTCTGGGGCCCGTTGGCTATGGCTACACCTTC.

V and J are TRBV27 and TRBJ2-7; tentative D call: TRBD2 (5 bases). The CDR3 runs 14 residues. V lost 3 bases and J 6 bases, leaving 15 bases between the germline ends. The germline CDR1 and CDR2 sequences are MNHEY and SMNVEV (reference sequence). Here the CDR3 DNA reads TGTGCCAGCAGTTTCGGGCTAGCAACCCTCGAGCAGTACTTC. Translation: CASSFGLATLEQYF.

The chain carries TRBV7-9 and TRBJ2-1; 10 bases align to TRBD2. The trim removed 5 bases at V and 3 bases at J, leaving 4 bases unmatched. In germline, CDR1 is SEHNR, CDR2 FQNEAQ (reference sequence). This CDR3 is built from 15 residues. The CDR3, as DNA: TGTGCCAGCAGCCATAGCGGGAGGTACTACAATGAGCAGTTCTTC. It encodes CASSHSGRYYNEQFF. The whole variable domain, remainder taken from reference TRBV7-9 and TRBJ2-1, is DTGVSQNPRHKITKRGQNVTFRCDPISEHNRLYWYRQTLGQGPEFLTYFQNEAQLEKSRLLSDRFSAERPKGSFSTLEIQRTEQGDSAMYLCASSHSGRYYNEQFFGPGTRLTVL.

The CDR3 sequence is CASSQVGGEDIQYF. In nucleotides, the CDR3 is TGCGCCAGCAGCCAAGTTGGAGGGGAGGACATTCAGTACTTC. The chain joins TRBV4-1 to TRBJ2-4; tentative D call: TRBD2 (6 bases). Germline lookup yields CDR1 MGHRA and CDR2 YSYEKL. The length of the CDR3 is 14 residues. The germline V and J ends were trimmed by 1 base and 8 bases, with 12 bases remaining between them.

This chain links TRBV6-5 with TRBJ1-5, with 8 bases aligning to TRBD1. This CDR3 has 15 amino acids. Germline V lookup: CDR1 MNHEY, CDR2 SVGAGI. V lost 4 bases to trimming and J lost 7 bases; unmatched junction nucleotides: 9. This CDR3 is CASSWDRSIQQPQHF. CDR3 sequence (DNA): TGTGCCAGCAGTTGGGACAGGAGTATCCAACAGCCCCAGCATTTT.

The chain joins TRBV6-5 to TRBJ2-5; TRBD2 matches at 10 bases. There are 15 residues in the CDR3. Germline CDR1 is MNHEY and CDR2 is SVGAGI. V shed 6 bases and J 2 bases; nucleotides not matched to a gene: 6. The CDR3 sequence is CASRDSGGKQETQYF. For the CDR3, the DNA is TGTGCCAGCAGGGATAGCGGGGGGAAACAAGAGACCCAGTACTTC.

CDR3 in amino acids: CASSDLNSPLHF. Written as DNA, the CDR3 is TGTGCCAGCAGTGACCTAAATTCACCCCTCCACTTT. This sequence joins TRBV25-1 and TRBJ1-6; D gene ambiguous. CDR1 MGHDK and CDR2 SYGVNS come from the germline V gene. The CDR3 consists of 12 residues. Deletions cut 3 bases from V and 7 bases from J, with 4 bases between.

The rearrangement joins TRBV18 to TRBJ2-3; a possible D gene is TRBD2 (6 bases). Between the trimmed V and J ends, which lost 4 bases and 3 bases, there was a span of 17 bases. Germline CDR1 reads KGHSH; CDR2 reads LQKENI. The CDR3 is 16 amino acids. This CDR3 reads CASSLSLVGGTDTQYF. The CDR3 DNA follows: TGTGCCAGCTCACTTTCCCTGGTGGGGGGAACAGATACGCAGTATTTT.

This chain joins TRBV29-1 and TRBJ2-7; 11 bases match TRBD1. CDR1 and CDR2 (germline): SQVTM, ANQGSEA. The junction had 7 bases not matched to a gene; V was cut back by 7 bases and J by 5 bases. The CDR3 has 13 residues. CDR3 residues: CSGGGQGVHEQYF. The CDR3 nucleotides are TGCAGCGGCGGGGGACAGGGGGTTCACGAGCAGTACTTC.

V usage is TRBV7-2 and J usage is TRBJ2-3; D call uncertain. Trimming pared 2 bases from V and 0 bases from J, leaving 6 bases between. The germline V gene encodes CDR1 SGHTA and CDR2 FQGNSA. The CDR3 has 14 residues. The CDR3 spells CASSLITSTDTQYF. CDR3 DNA sequence: TGTGCCAGCAGCTTAATAACTAGCACAGATACGCAGTATTTT.

Comments on this clone: One junction end disagrees with the germline gene, perhaps due to a read error. This chain connects TRBV5-1 to TRBJ2-1, with D perhaps TRBD1 (5 bases). Germline CDR1 and CDR2: SGHRS and YFSETQ. The CDR3 has 14 residues. The CDR3 DNA sequence: TGCGCCAGCACCACCGACAGACCGGACAATGAGCGGTTCTTC. Amino acids: CASTTDRPDNERFF. Full variable domain (outside the CDR3, taken from reference TRBV5-1 and TRBJ2-1): KAGVTQTPRYLIKTRGQQVTLSCSPISGHRSVSWYQQTPGQGLQFLFEYFSETQRNKGNFPGRFSGRQFSNSRSEMNVSTLELGDSALYLCASTTDRPDNERFFGPGTRLTVL.

V is TRBV29-1 and J is TRBJ1-2, with TRBD1 matching over 7 bases. Germline V gene data show CDR1 as SQVTM and CDR2 as ANQGSEA. The CDR3 has 15 amino acids. The trim removed 0 bases at V and 7 bases at J, leaving 11 bases unmatched. The CDR3 loop reads CSVEDPTGRFGGYTF. Written as DNA, the CDR3 is TGCAGCGTTGAAGACCCGACAGGGAGGTTTGGTGGCTACACCTTC.

V gene TRBV6-5 combines with J gene TRBJ2-1; 9 bases fit TRBD2. Germline V CDR1 and CDR2: MNHEY, SVGAGI. Losses at the gene ends were 5 bases for V and 5 bases for J; bases not matched to a gene: 7. CDR3 length: 15 residues. This CDR3 reads CASSTWAGGDNEQFF. CDR3 coding DNA: TGTGCCAGCAGTACATGGGCGGGAGGGGACAATGAGCAGTTCTTC.

This chain connects TRBV5-8 to TRBJ2-7; TRBD1 matches at 10 bases. The V gene's germline CDR1 is SGHTS and CDR2 YDEGEE. The CDR3 sequence is 13 residues long. The ends lost 2 bases at V and 7 bases at J; junction bases unmatched: 3. The DNA for the CDR3 is TGTGCCAGCAGCTTTGACAGGGGGCGGGAGCAGTACTTC. Its translation is CASSFDRGREQYF.

This clone appeared a few times. The chain combines TRBV18 with TRBJ2-1; 7 nucleotides agree with TRBD1. There are 11 residues in the CDR3. Germline assignment: CDR1 KGHSH and CDR2 LQKENI. The trim removed 3 bases at V and 15 bases at J, leaving 5 bases unmatched. CDR3 protein: CASSPERGLFF. CDR3 DNA sequence: TGTGCCAGCTCACCGGAGAGGGGGCTGTTCTTC.

The gene calls are TRBV10-3 and TRBJ2-7; 9 positions agree with TRBD2. Germline CDR1 ENHRY, CDR2 SYGVKD. The CDR3 totals 15 residues. V lost 7 bases and J lost 5; bases outside the gene matches: 12. The CDR3 spells CAIKDNLGLANEQYF. CDR3 DNA: TGTGCCATCAAGGATAATTTGGGACTAGCTAACGAGCAGTACTTC.

J is TRBJ1-1 and V is TRBV5-1; D remains ambiguous. This CDR3 comprises 13 residues. Germline CDR1 SGHRS, CDR2 YFSETQ. V gave up 7 bases and J gave up 4 bases, with 14 bases separating them. The CDR3 spells CASGSQSPTEAFF. The CDR3 nucleotides read TGCGCCAGCGGATCACAGAGCCCCACTGAAGCTTTCTTT.

The gene calls are TRBV13 and TRBJ2-3; maybe TRBD1 (8 bases). With 7 bases removed from V and 3 bases from J, the gap between germline ends came to 17 bases. In germline, CDR1 is PRHDT, CDR2 FYEKMQ (reference sequence). The CDR3 loop spans 15 amino acids. CDR3 sequence: CASTPGQGGTDTQYF. In DNA form, the CDR3 reads TGTGCCAGCACCCCAGGACAGGGAGGGACAGATACGCAGTATTTT.

This clone was recorded once. V usage is TRBV13 and J usage is TRBJ2-2; TRBD2 agrees at 7 bases. Germline CDR1 PRHDT, CDR2 FYEKMQ (reference sequence). The CDR3 length is 17 residues. The V gene end was trimmed by 5 bases and the J gene end by 4 bases; junction bases not matched to a gene: 13. The CDR3 sequence: CASSRPASGGPTGELFF. For the CDR3, the DNA is TGTGCCAGCAGCCGCCCGGCTAGCGGAGGACCCACCGGGGAGCTGTTTTTT.